The clone carrying this TCR beta chain appeared a few times. Treatment given: roughly 18 received Ad26.COV2.S at low or high dose, single or two shots; about 5 received placebo; per-sample allocation not given. Sampling was done on day 63 after the first vaccine or placebo injection. This record belongs to a study of Ad26.COV2.S vaccination and SARS-CoV-2 variants. The assay was immunoSEQ multiplex PCR, and TCRdb's table has in-frame clones only and misses some. This repertoire shows about 460,000 clones, about 88% found once; its top ten account for 1.7%. This CDR3 region has 11 residues. Germline V gene lookup returns CDR1 ENHRY and CDR2 SYGVKD. The ends were cut back, 2 bases at V and 7 bases at J, with 3 bases in the middle.

The origin of this receptor is a person aged 18-60 years who received the Ad26.COV2.S COVID-19 vaccine or a placebo. This rearrangement joins TRBV10-3 to TRBJ1-3; D not resolved. This material consisted of peripheral blood, taken in a trial of Ad26.COV2.S vaccine versus placebo. The CDR3 DNA follows: TGTGCCATCAGTGAGAGTAACACCATATATTTT. It yields the protein CAISESNTIYF.